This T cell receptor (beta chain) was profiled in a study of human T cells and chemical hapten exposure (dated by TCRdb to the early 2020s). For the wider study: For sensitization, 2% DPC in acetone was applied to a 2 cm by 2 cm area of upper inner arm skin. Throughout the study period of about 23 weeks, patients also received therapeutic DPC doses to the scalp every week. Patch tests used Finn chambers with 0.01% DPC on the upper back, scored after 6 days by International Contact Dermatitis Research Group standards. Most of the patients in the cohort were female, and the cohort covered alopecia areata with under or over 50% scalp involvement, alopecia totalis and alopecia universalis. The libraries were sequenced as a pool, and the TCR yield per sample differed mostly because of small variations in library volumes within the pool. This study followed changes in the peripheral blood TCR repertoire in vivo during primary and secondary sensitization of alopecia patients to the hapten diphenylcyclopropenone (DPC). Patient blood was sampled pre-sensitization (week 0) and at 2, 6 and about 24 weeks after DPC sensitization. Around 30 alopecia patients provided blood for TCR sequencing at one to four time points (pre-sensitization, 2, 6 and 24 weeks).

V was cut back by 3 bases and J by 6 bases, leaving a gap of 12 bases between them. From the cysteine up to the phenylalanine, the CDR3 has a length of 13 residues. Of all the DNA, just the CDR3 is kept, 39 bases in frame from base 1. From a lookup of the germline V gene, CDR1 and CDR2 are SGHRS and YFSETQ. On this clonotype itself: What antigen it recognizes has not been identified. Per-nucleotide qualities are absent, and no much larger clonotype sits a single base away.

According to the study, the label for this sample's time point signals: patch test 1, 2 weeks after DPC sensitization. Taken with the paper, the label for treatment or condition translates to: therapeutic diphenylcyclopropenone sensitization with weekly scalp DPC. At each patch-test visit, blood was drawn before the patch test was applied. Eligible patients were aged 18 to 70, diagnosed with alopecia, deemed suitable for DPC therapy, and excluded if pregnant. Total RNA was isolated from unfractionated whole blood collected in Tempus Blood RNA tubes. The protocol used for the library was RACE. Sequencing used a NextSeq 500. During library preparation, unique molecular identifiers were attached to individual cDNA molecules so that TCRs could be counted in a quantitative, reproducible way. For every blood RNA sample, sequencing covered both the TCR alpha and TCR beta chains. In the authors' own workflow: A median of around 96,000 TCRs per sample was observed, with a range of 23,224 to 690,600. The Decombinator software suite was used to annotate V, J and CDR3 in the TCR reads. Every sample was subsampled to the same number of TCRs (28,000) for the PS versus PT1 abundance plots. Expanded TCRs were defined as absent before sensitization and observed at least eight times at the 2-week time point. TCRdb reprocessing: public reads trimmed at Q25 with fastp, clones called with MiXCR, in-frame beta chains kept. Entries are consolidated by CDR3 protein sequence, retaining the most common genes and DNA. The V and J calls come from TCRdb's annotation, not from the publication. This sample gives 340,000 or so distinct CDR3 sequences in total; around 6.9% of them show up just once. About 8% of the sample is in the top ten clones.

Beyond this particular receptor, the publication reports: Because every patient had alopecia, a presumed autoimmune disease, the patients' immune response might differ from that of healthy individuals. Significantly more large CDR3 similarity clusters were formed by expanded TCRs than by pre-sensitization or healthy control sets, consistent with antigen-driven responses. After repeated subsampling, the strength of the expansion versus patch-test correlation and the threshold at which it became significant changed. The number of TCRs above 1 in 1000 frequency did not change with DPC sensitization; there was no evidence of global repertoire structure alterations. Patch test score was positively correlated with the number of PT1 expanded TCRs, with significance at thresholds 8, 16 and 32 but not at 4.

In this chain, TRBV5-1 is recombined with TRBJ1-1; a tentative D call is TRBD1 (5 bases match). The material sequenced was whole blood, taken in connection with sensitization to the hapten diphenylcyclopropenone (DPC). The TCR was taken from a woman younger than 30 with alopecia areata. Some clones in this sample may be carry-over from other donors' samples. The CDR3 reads CASSYHRDSEAFF. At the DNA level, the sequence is TGCGCCAGCAGCTACCACCGGGACTCTGAAGCTTTCTTT.